The sequence of this T cell receptor (beta chain) was determined in a study of blood T cells in healthy people across ages (dated by TCRdb to 2015 to 2017). In terms of the full investigation: In model experiments, template switching captured roughly one uniquely barcoded TCR beta cDNA molecule for every two T cells. The study measured age-related changes in TCR beta repertoire diversity using deep sequencing normalized with unique cDNA molecular identifiers. The donors were divided into four age groups: young (average approximately 17 years), middle-aged (around 37), aged (approximately 64) and long-lived (82). To avoid experimental bias, donors of different ages were randomly spread across the sequencing lanes. For two donors (one aged 18 to 30 and one aged 80 or older), the study analyzed two additional independent replicas of 1 million unique cDNA reads from the same blood draw.

The donors were around 39 Caucasian individuals from Russia, aged roughly 6 to 100 years, who were systemically healthy. Each donor gave ten milliliters of peripheral blood, drawn into EDTA-treated Vacutainer tubes. Ficoll-Paque density-gradient centrifugation was used to isolate PBMCs, with at least 6.5 million per sample. Trizol reagent was used to extract total RNA from PBMCs, with at least 5 micrograms per sample. Naive CD45RAhigh/CD27high T cell percentages were measured by flow cytometry on a PBMC aliquot from every donor. The library was made by 5' RACE. Sequencing instrument: Illumina HiSeq 2500. A second PCR of 7 to 11 cycles was run with a J-beta primer mix and a sample-barcoded 5' primer. Each TCR beta cDNA molecule received a unique molecular identifier from a template-switch 5' adaptor carrying 12 random nucleotides. At least 2.5 million CDR3-containing paired-end reads were obtained from each sample. First-strand cDNA synthesis was performed from all RNA using the Mint cDNA synthesis kit, with priming by a TRBC-specific oligonucleotide. After uracil-DNA glycosylase treatment, a first 18-cycle PCR used universal primers M1SS and BC2_uni_R on all cDNA. The paper's processing steps were these. For normalization, 1 million high-quality reads were randomly selected from each sample, with every read carrying a distinct molecular identifier. Instead of being binned into consensus sequences, reads that shared molecular identifiers were thrown out. MiTCR, run with a Q25 quality threshold and the strictest error-elimination algorithm, handled CDR3 identification, clonotype clustering and error correction. A nonparametric unseen species model using Euler transformation provided a lower-bound estimate of total TCR beta diversity. The public sequencing data were trimmed at Q25 with fastp and processed into clonotypes with MiXCR by TCRdb, which kept only in-frame beta chains. CDR3 protein duplicates are merged, each entry listing the most common genes and DNA. For this entry, the V and J calls and clone size follow TCRdb and not the study's own pipeline. Recorded for this sample are approximately 820,000 distinct CDR3 sequences; around 45% of them occurred a single time. Around 21% of the sample lies in the top ten.

Overall study results and their limits: Because profiling used bulk unsorted PBMCs, naive and antigen-experienced compartments could not be compared conclusively. Compared with the aged group, the long-lived group had more naive CD4+ T cells, fewer expanded clones and increased TCR diversity, a pattern suggesting age selection. Observed TCR beta diversity correlated strongly with the percentage of naive T cells measured by flow cytometry. Estimates of total diversity based on one million sequenced T cells were regarded as lower bounds and as underestimates. Because donor CMV infection status was unknown, age-related changes in expanded clonotypes were potentially confounded. Observed TCR beta diversity per million T cells fell roughly linearly with age, and a significant reduction was already apparent by age roughly 40.

On this clonotype: This receptor's antigen is unknown. The input lacks base qualities; no much larger clone sits a single base away.

This receptor was taken from a man in his fifties or sixties in good health. Sequencing was performed on blood.

Here the CDR3 is given as CASSLLAGVRSDTQYF. The DNA is TGTGCCAGCAGTTTACTAGCGGGGGTGAGGTCGGATACGCAGTATTTT. The receptor chain draws on TRBV6-6 and TRBJ2-3, with 11 bases aligning to TRBD2. The germline V gene (reference sequence) yields MNHNY for CDR1 and SVGAGI for CDR2. V and J are trimmed by 4 bases and 6 bases, and the gene matches miss 9 bases of the junction. The CDR3 measures 16 amino acids from cysteine to phenylalanine. CDR3 DNA is the only sequence kept; it has 48 bases, read in frame from the first base.